This T cell receptor (beta chain) emerged from a study of blood T cell repertoires in COVID-19. Study-wide background: Samples representing acute and convalescent COVID-19 were sourced from the United States, Italy and Spain. From T cells, B-cell-depleted T cells, or PBMCs came the material, which was cDNA or gDNA.

CDR3 length equals 16 residues. Unmatched junction bases numbered 9, after V lost 6 bases and J lost 1 base. The germline gives CDR1 MDHEN, CDR2 SYDVKM. Study processing details: Reference gene primer amplification in the assay estimated nucleated cell counts. Generated by immunoSEQ multiplex PCR, the TCRdb table keeps only in-frame clones and is missing some. V, J and clone size are those of that table, while D and trimming were read from the DNA. This table has 200,000 to 250,000 clones, approximately 84% appearing once. The clonotype comes from a man aged 40-49 years with acute or convalescent COVID-19. The sequenced material came from peripheral blood. The chain uses TRBV28 and TRBJ1-1, with 9 bases identical to TRBD1. This CDR3 reads CASSSGQGRRNTEAFF. The CDR3 bases are TGTGCCAGCAGCTCGGGACAGGGAAGGAGGAACACTGAAGCTTTCTTT.